The 4 T cell receptor beta chains below were found in one sample sequenced in a study of cytomegalovirus exposure and HLA in healthy donors. The PCR ran on 60 Vbeta and 13 Jbeta primers. Produced via immunoSEQ multiplex PCR; TCRdb's table is partial and in-frame only. Here the sample spans about 110,000 clones, more than 60% being singletons. Sequencing was performed on PBMCs. The receptors shown here come from a man aged 30-40 years in good health and CMV-seropositive.

The chain has TRBV5-1 and TRBJ2-3; 16 bases match TRBD2. The ends lost 4 bases at V and 3 bases at J; junction bases unmatched: 17. The length of the CDR3 is 21 residues. Germline V gene lookup returns CDR1 SGHRS and CDR2 YFSETQ. The CDR3 nucleotides read TGCGCCAGCAGCCCAGGGACTAGCGGGGGGGCATCTTTCGTATCGACAGATACGCAGTATTTT. Translation: CASSPGTSGGASFVSTDTQYF.

V and J are TRBV19 and TRBJ1-1; unclear D gene. The V and J ends lost 3 bases and 1 base respectively, with 12 bases between them. Germline V gives CDR1 LNHDA, CDR2 SQIVND (reference sequence). The CDR3 extends over 15 amino acids. This CDR3 is CASSMRGERNTEAFF. DNA for the CDR3: TGTGCCAGTAGTATGCGCGGGGAAAGGAACACTGAAGCTTTCTTT.

The rearrangement joins TRBV5-6 to TRBJ1-4; the D gene is possibly TRBD1 (6 bases). Germline CDR1 is SGHDT and CDR2 is YYEEEE. With 4 bases removed from V and 6 bases from J, the gap between germline ends came to 13 bases. CDR3 size: 14 residues. The CDR3: CASSRTGTDEKLFF. The CDR3 region has the DNA TGTGCCAGCAGCCGCACAGGGACGGATGAAAAACTGTTTTTT.

This chain connects TRBV6-6 to TRBJ2-7; 8 bases line up with TRBD2. The CDR3 covers 14 residues. From germline, CDR1 is MNHNY and CDR2 SVGAGI (reference sequence). With V trimmed by 5 bases and J by 5 bases, 8 bases remained unmatched. This CDR3 is CASSPGTRSNEQYF. Written as DNA, the CDR3 is TGTGCCAGCAGTCCGGGGACTAGGTCGAACGAGCAGTACTTC.